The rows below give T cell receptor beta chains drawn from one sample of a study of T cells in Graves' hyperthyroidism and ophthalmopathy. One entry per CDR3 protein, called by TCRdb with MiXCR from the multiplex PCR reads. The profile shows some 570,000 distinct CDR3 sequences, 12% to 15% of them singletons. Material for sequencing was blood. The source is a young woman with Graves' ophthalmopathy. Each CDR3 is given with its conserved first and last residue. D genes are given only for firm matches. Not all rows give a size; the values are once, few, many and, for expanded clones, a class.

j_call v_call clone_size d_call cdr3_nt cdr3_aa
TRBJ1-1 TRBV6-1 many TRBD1 TGTGCCAGCAGTTTTCTGCCTCCTACCGGGACAGGGGGGACTGAAGCTTTCTTT CASSFLPPTGTGGTEAFF
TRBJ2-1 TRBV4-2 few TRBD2 TGTGCCAGCAGCCAAGATTGGCTAGCGGGGGGTAATGAGCAGTTCTTC CASSQDWLAGGNEQFF
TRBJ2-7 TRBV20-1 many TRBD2 TGCAGTGCTCATACTAGCGGGAGGGCCTGGGAGCAGTACTTC CSAHTSGRAWEQYF
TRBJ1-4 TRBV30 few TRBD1 TGTGCCTGGGACCCGGGACAGGGAAGTGAAAAACTGTTTTTT CAWDPGQGSEKLFF
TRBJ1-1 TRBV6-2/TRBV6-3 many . TGTGCCAGCAGGTCTTGGAGGGACACTGAAGCTTTCTTT CASRSWRDTEAFF
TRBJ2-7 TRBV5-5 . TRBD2 TGTGCCAGCAGCTCTGTCCGGGAGGGATACGAGCAGTACTTC CASSSVREGYEQYF
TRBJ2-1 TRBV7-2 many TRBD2 TGTGCCAGCAGCCCGACTAGCGGGCTCAATGAGCAGTTCTTC CASSPTSGLNEQFF
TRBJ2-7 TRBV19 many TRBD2 TGTGCCAGTAGTACCCCTTTCAGCGGGAGCTCCTACGAGCAGTACTTC CASSTPFSGSSYEQYF
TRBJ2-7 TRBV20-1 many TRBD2 TGCAGTGCTAGAGATTCTAGCGGTACCTACGAGCAGTACTTC CSARDSSGTYEQYF
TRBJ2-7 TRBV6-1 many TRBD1 TGTGCCAGTCTGACCGGGACAGGGCCATTGGAGCAGTACTTC CASLTGTGPLEQYF
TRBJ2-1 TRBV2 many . TGTGCCAGCACCCCGGACAGCGAGCAATTCTTC CASTPDSEQFF
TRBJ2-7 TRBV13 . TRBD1 TGTGCCAGCAGCTTAGGGTCCGGGACAGGGAGCTCCTACGAGCAGTACTTC CASSLGSGTGSSYEQYF
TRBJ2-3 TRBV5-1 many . TGCGCCAGCAGCTTGGGGCACCTCACAGATACGCAGTATTTT CASSLGHLTDTQYF
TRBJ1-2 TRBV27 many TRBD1 TGTGCCAGCAGTTTATCCCGGACAGGGGGCCAGTATGGCTACACCTTC CASSLSRTGGQYGYTF
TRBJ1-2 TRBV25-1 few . TGTGCCAGCAGTGAATTGGCGGTCAGTTCAGGGCACTATGGCTACACCTTC CASSELAVSSGHYGYTF
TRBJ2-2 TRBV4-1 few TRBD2 TGCGCCAGCAGCCAAGCAGCGGGAGCCACCGGGGAGCTGTTTTTT CASSQAAGATGELFF
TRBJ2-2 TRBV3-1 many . TGTGCCAGCAGCCAAGATACAGTCTGGACCGGGGAGCTGTTTTTT CASSQDTVWTGELFF
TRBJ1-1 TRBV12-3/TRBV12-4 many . TGTGCCAGCAGTTTTACCGTAAGAACGGCTGAAGCTTTCTTT CASSFTVRTAEAFF
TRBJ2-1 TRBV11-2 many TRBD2 TGTGCCAGCAGTTCCGTTAGCGGGAGAGGGAATGAGCAGTTCTTC CASSSVSGRGNEQFF
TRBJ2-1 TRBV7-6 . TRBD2 TGTGCCAGCAGCTTAGACCCCGGACTAGCGGGAGGGAGGAATGAGCAGTTCTTC CASSLDPGLAGGRNEQFF
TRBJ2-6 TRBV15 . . TGTGCCACCAGCAGAGATCGGTCCTCTGGGGCCAACGTCCTGACTTTC CATSRDRSSGANVLTF
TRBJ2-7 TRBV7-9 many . TGTGCCAGCAGCTTTGGGAGTGACTACGAGCAGTACTTC CASSFGSDYEQYF
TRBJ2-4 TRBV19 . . TGTGCCAGTAGTCCGGAGAGGGGAATAAAAAACATTCAGTACTTC CASSPERGIKNIQYF
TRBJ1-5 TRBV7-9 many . TGTGCCAGCAGCCCTTCCGGGCGAGGCCTTAGCAATCAGCCCCAGCATTTT CASSPSGRGLSNQPQHF
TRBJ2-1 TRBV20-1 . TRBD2 TGCAGTGCTAGACCCCCGGGACTAGCGGGTTTTGAGCAGTTCTTC CSARPPGLAGFEQFF
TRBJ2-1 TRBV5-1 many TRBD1 TGCGCCAGCAGCTTGGCCGATAGAGGGACAGGGTTCAATGAGCAGTTCTTC CASSLADRGTGFNEQFF
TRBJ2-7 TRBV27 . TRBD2 TGTGCCAGCAGCTTCGGACTAGCGGGAGGGCCACAAGAGCAGTACTTC CASSFGLAGGPQEQYF
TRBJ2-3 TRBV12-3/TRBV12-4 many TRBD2 TGTGCCAGCAGTTTAGCTAGCGGGAGTAGCACAGATACGCAGTATTTT CASSLASGSSTDTQYF
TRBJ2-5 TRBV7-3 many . TGTGCCAGCAGTGGCGGGGCACAAGAGACCCAGTACTTC CASSGGAQETQYF
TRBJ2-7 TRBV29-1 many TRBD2 TGCAGCGCCGGACTAGCGGGCTCCTACGAGCAGTACTTC CSAGLAGSYEQYF
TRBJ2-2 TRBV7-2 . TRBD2 TGTGCCAGCAGCTTAATAGCGGGAGCCGCGAACACCGGGGAGCTGTTTTTT CASSLIAGAANTGELFF
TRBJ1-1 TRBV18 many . TGTGCCAGCTCACAAGGGGGAGGACTTAACACTGAAGCTTTCTTT CASSQGGGLNTEAFF
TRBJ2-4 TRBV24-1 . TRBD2 TGTGCCACCAGTCAGCCTAGCGGGAGGGGGGCAGAAAACATTCAGTACTTC CATSQPSGRGAENIQYF
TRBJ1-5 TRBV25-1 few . TGTGCCAGACGACTCACAGGGAATTGTCAGCCCCAGCATTTT CARRLTGNCQPQHF
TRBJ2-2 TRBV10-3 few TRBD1 TGTGCCATCACGGGGACAGGAGACACCGGGGAGCTGTTTTTT CAITGTGDTGELFF
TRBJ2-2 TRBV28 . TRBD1 TGTGCCAGCAGCCTCGTGGGGACAGGGGGCTTCGGGGAGCTGTTTTTT CASSLVGTGGFGELFF
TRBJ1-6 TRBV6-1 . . TGTGCCAGCAGTTCACAACGACGACGGTATAATTCACCCCTCCACTTT CASSSQRRRYNSPLHF
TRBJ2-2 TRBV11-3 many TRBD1 TGTGCCAGCAGCCCCCGGGACAGTTCCAACACCGGGGAGCTGTTTTTT CASSPRDSSNTGELFF
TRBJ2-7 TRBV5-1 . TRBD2 TGCGCCAGCAGCTTGGGAGGGTCGGGACTAGCGGGAGTCCCTGGCGACGAGCAGTACTTC CASSLGGSGLAGVPGDEQYF
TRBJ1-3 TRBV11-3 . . TGTGCCAGCAGCTTGTGGGACACCTCTGGAAACACCATATATTTT CASSLWDTSGNTIYF
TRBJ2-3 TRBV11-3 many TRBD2 TGTGCCAGCAGCCTAGCGGACACAGATACGCAGTATTTT CASSLADTDTQYF
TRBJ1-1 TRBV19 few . TGTGCCAGTAGATCCGCCGGGACAATTTTTCCTGAAGCTTTCTTT CASRSAGTIFPEAFF
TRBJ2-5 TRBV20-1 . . TGCAGTGCTAGAGATGAGGGGCCCGCGGAGACCCAGTACTTC CSARDEGPAETQYF
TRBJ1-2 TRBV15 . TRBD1 TGTGCCACCTCAGCGCGTCTAACAGGGGGAGTTGGCTACACCTTC CATSARLTGGVGYTF
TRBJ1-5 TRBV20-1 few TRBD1 TGCAGTGTATCCGACAGGGCCTCTCAGCCCCAGCATTTT CSVSDRASQPQHF
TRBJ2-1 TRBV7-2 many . TGTGCCAGCAGCTTAGTGGGAGCTGAGCAGTTCTTC CASSLVGAEQFF
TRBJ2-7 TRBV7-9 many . TGTGCCAGCAGCCCCCGGGACTCCGCGTCCTACGAGCAGTACTTC CASSPRDSASYEQYF
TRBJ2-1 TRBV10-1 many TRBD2 TGCGCCAGCAGCCCCGGGACTAGCGTCTACAATGAGCAGTTCTTC CASSPGTSVYNEQFF